Each of the 22 T cell receptor beta chains below was sequenced from the same sample in a study of T cell responses to AZD1222 COVID-19 vaccine. Clones were sequenced by immunoSEQ multiplex PCR, and TCRdb holds only the in-frame ones, with some missing. The sample contains fewer than 200,000 clones, about nine tenths of which appear only once. The sequenced sample was peripheral blood, obtained on day 0 of AZD1222 vaccination. These receptors were collected from an adult in good health.

The chain is built from TRBV6-2 or TRBV6-3 and TRBJ2-5, with 10 bases lining up with TRBD1. The CDR3 covers 15 residues. CDR1 and CDR2 from the germline V gene are MNHEY and SVGEGT. J gave up 6 bases and V 3 bases, and 7 bases lay outside the gene matches. The CDR3 region is CASSYGDRGSKTQYF. In DNA form, the CDR3 reads TGTGCCAGCAGTTATGGGGACAGGGGATCGAAGACCCAGTACTTC.

The rearrangement uses TRBV4-2 and TRBJ2-7, with 8 positions matching TRBD2. Germline CDR1 LGHNA, CDR2 YNFKEQ. V shed 1 base, J shed 10 bases, and the junction held 18 bases outside the gene matches. The CDR3 contains 17 residues. The CDR3 region has the DNA TGTGCCAGCAGCCAAGTGGTTAGCGGGATGGGACGTACGAGCCAGTACTTC. Its translation is CASSQVVSGMGRTSQYF.

The chain has TRBV30 and TRBJ2-5, with 7 nucleotides matching TRBD1. The germline gives CDR1 GTSNPN, CDR2 SVGIG (reference sequence). Germline trimming cut 5 bases from V and 5 bases from J; bases unmatched to any gene: 11. The CDR3 runs 14 residues. The CDR3 region has the DNA TGTGCCTGGTCTAGACAGGGTAGTTTGGAGACCCAGTACTTC. Protein: CAWSRQGSLETQYF.

The chain joins TRBV3-1 (or the pseudogene TRBV3-2) to TRBJ1-6; D is ambiguous. The CDR3 contains 16 residues. Germline V lookup: CDR1 LGHDT, CDR2 YNNKEL (reference sequence). The V end was cut by 4 bases, the J end by 1 base, with 11 bases between. This CDR3 reads CASSPRRQSYNSPLHF. In DNA, the CDR3 is TGTGCCAGCAGCCCAAGGCGTCAGTCCTATAATTCACCCCTCCACTTT.

A note on this clone: The junction differs from germline at one of its ends, possibly a read error. This chain joins TRBV6-1 and TRBJ1-6, with 7 bases matching TRBD1. CDR3 size: 14 residues. Germline V gene sequence: CDR1 MNHNS, CDR2 SASEGT. The DNA of the CDR3 is TGTGCCAGCAGAGAAGGGACAGAGAATTCACCCCTCCACTTT. Translation: CASREGTENSPLHF.

V is TRBV19 and J is TRBJ2-1; a possible D gene is TRBD1 (5 bases). The V gene's germline CDR1 is LNHDA and CDR2 SQIVND (reference sequence). This CDR3 contains 13 residues. V lost 8 bases and J lost 5, with 13 bases in between. The DNA of the CDR3 is TGTGCCAGTGCCAGGATAGGGGACAATGAGCAGTTCTTC. Residues: CASARIGDNEQFF.

In this sample, this clone turned up once. This chain uses TRBV7-3 with TRBJ2-6; D gene unclear. Trimming removed 5 bases at V and 0 bases at J, with 8 bases between. Germline V gives CDR1 SGHTA, CDR2 FQGTGA. The CDR3 length is 15 residues. CDR3 bases: TGTGCCAGCAGCAACTATAACTCTGGGGCCAACGTCCTGACTTTC. Translating gives CASSNYNSGANVLTF.

The chain is built from TRBV5-1 and TRBJ1-5, with 7 bases matching TRBD1. V lost 4 bases to trimming and J lost 6 bases; unmatched junction nucleotides: 13. The CDR3 is 16 residues long. Per the germline V gene, CDR1 is SGHRS and CDR2 is YFSETQ. CDR3 in amino acids: CASSLTTGMSIQPQHF. The CDR3 DNA follows: TGCGCCAGCAGCCTAACGACAGGGATGTCAATTCAGCCCCAGCATTTT.

This clone was seen only once. The chain combines TRBV24-1 with TRBJ1-6; 9 nucleotides align to TRBD1. CDR3 length: 15 amino acids. From germline, CDR1 is KGHDR and CDR2 SFDVKD. Written as DNA, the CDR3 is TGTCGGAGCAGAGGTGGGACAGGGTATAATTCACCCCTCCACTTT. Its protein is CRSRGGTGYNSPLHF.

The genes are TRBV7-8 and TRBJ2-5; TRBD1 aligns across 8 bases. V lost 5 bases to trimming and J lost 3 bases; unmatched junction nucleotides: 8. The CDR3 length is 15 residues. The germline V gene encodes CDR1 SGHVS and CDR2 FQNEAQ. As DNA, the CDR3 is TGTGCCAGCAGCGTCTCCCGGACAGGGAAAGAGACCCAGTACTTC. Translation gives CASSVSRTGKETQYF.

The rearrangement links TRBV4-1 to TRBJ2-3; TRBD1 aligns across 9 bases. Germline loops: CDR1 MGHRA, CDR2 YSYEKL. This CDR3 has 15 amino acids. Losses at the gene ends were 4 bases for V and 2 bases for J; bases not matched to a gene: 4. The CDR3 spells CASSPRDRATDTQYF. The CDR3 bases are TGCGCCAGCAGCCCCCGGGACAGGGCCACAGATACGCAGTATTTT.

The rearrangement joins TRBV28 to TRBJ1-6; D call uncertain. V was cut by 1 base and J by 0 bases, with 19 bases left in between. CDR3 length: 20 residues. The germline gives CDR1 MDHEN, CDR2 SYDVKM. CDR3 amino acids: CASSLLTGLGTDSYNSPLHF. CDR3 in DNA: TGTGCCAGCAGTTTATTAACGGGTCTCGGCACCGACTCCTATAATTCACCCCTCCACTTT.

The rearrangement links TRBV30 to TRBJ1-3; no reliable D call. Germline V gives CDR1 GTSNPN, CDR2 SVGIG (reference sequence). The CDR3 loop spans 11 amino acids. V gave up 0 bases and J gave up 6 bases, with 3 bases separating them. CDR3: CAWSVKNTIYF. The CDR3 DNA reads as TGTGCCTGGAGTGTAAAAAACACCATATATTTT.

The genes are TRBV18 and TRBJ2-1; a weak D match, TRBD1 (5 bases). Trimming left V 2 bases short and J 9 bases short, with 20 bases between. Germline assignment: CDR1 KGHSH and CDR2 LQKENI. CDR3 length equals 16 residues. CDR3 residues: CASSPKDGAGLAEQFF. The DNA of the CDR3 is TGTGCCAGCTCACCAAAGGATGGGGCCGGGCTTGCTGAGCAGTTCTTC.

About this clone itself: Other nucleotide sequences from this sample produce the same CDR3. V is TRBV5-1 and J is TRBJ2-7; 9 bases are a match to TRBD2. This CDR3 is built from 17 residues. Germline CDR1 and CDR2: SGHRS and YFSETQ. The V gene end was trimmed by 4 bases and the J gene end by 0 bases; junction bases not matched to a gene: 11. CDR3 in amino acids: CASSPAGGGGASYEQYF. CDR3 nucleotide sequence: TGCGCCAGCAGCCCCGCCGGGGGCGGGGGGGCCTCCTACGAGCAGTACTTC.

The J gene is TRBJ1-3, the V gene TRBV7-9; no firm D call. Germline-derived CDR1 and CDR2 are SEHNR and FQNEAQ (reference sequence). The ends were cut back, 4 bases at V and 7 bases at J, with 14 bases in the middle. This CDR3 spans 14 amino acids. CDR3 amino acids: CASSSSGRANTIYF. The CDR3 region has the DNA TGTGCCAGCAGCTCAAGCGGACGAGCTAACACCATATATTTT.

The chain carries TRBV5-1 and TRBJ1-6, with D possibly TRBD1 on 6 matching bases. V lost 0 bases to trimming and J lost 10 bases, with 17 bases between them. Germline CDR1 is SGHRS and CDR2 is YFSETQ. The CDR3 extends over 16 amino acids. The CDR3 reads CASSLVGLARGSPLHF. The CDR3 region has the DNA TGCGCCAGCAGCTTGGTTGGGTTGGCCAGGGGATCACCCCTCCACTTT.

CDR3 bases: TGCGCCAGCAGCCAAGAGATAGCGGCAAGCACAGATACGCAGTATTTT. This codes for CASSQEIAASTDTQYF. The V gene is TRBV4-3, the J gene TRBJ2-3, with D maybe TRBD2 (6 bases). Germline CDR1 LGHNA, CDR2 YSLEER. The V end lost 0 bases, the J end lost 0 bases, and 10 bases lay between the germline ends. This CDR3 region has 16 residues.

The chain carries TRBV10-2 and TRBJ2-5; 8 nucleotides line up with TRBD2. V lost 3 bases to trimming and J lost 5 bases; unmatched junction nucleotides: 8. The CDR3 is 15 amino acids. In germline, CDR1 is WSHSY, CDR2 SAAADI. CDR3 amino acids: CASSDLRGGWETQYF. CDR3 nucleotide sequence: TGCGCCAGCAGTGACCTCCGGGGGGGCTGGGAGACCCAGTACTTC.

This clone has only one observation. The V and J genes are TRBV28 and TRBJ1-3; 8 nucleotides align to TRBD1. J was trimmed by 0 bases and V by 2 bases; bases with no gene match: 3. Germline V gene sequence: CDR1 MDHEN, CDR2 SYDVKM. The CDR3 sequence is 16 residues long. The CDR3 DNA reads as TGTGCCAGCAGTTTACACGGGACAGGCTCTGGAAACACCATATATTTT. Translated: CASSLHGTGSGNTIYF.

The chain uses TRBV6-4 and TRBJ2-2; D is unresolved. Germline V gene lookup returns CDR1 MRHNA and CDR2 SNTAGT. Trimming cost V 0 bases and J 15 bases, with 17 bases left between them. The CDR3 runs to 14 residues. CDR3 sequence: CASSDSVSRRWLFF. Written as DNA, the CDR3 is TGTGCCAGCAGTGACTCAGTGAGTAGGCGGTGGTTGTTTTTT.

V gene TRBV19 combines with J gene TRBJ2-6; 11 nucleotides match TRBD2. The V gene's germline CDR1 is LNHDA and CDR2 SQIVND (reference sequence). The CDR3 covers 18 residues. V lost 6 bases, J lost 0 bases, and 7 bases stayed unmatched. The CDR3 sequence is CASRRGLADYSGANVLTF. The CDR3 nucleotides are TGTGCCAGTAGGAGGGGACTAGCGGATTACTCTGGGGCCAACGTCCTGACTTTC.